The 31 T cell receptor beta chains given below trace back to one sample, sequenced in a study of T cells after yellow fever vaccination. One entry per CDR3 protein results from TCRdb running MiXCR on the 5' RACE reads. The sample holds 300,000 to 400,000 distinct CDR3 sequences, roughly 9.4% seen once. The sample was PBMCs, taken on the day of the first yellow fever vaccination. The receptors were gathered from a young man who received the YFV17D yellow fever vaccine.

This clonotype was recorded a few times. CDR3 sequence reads: CASSQVPRGRLGNYGYTF. The CDR3 DNA sequence: TGCGCCAGCAGCCAAGTTCCCCGAGGACGGCTGGGAAACTATGGCTACACCTTC. V and J are TRBV4-1 and TRBJ1-2; D remains unclear. CDR3 length: 18 residues. Trimming left V 1 base short and J 2 bases short, with 20 bases between. From germline, CDR1 is MGHRA and CDR2 YSYEKL.

This chain uses TRBV13 with TRBJ1-2; D is perhaps TRBD1 (5 bases). This CDR3 spans 15 amino acids. V lost 0 bases to trimming and J lost 3 bases, with 11 bases between them. The germline V gene has CDR1 PRHDT and CDR2 FYEKMQ (reference sequence). CDR3 sequence reads: CASSLGSGAYYGYTF. The CDR3 nucleotides read TGTGCCAGCAGCTTAGGCTCCGGGGCCTACTATGGCTACACCTTC. The whole variable domain, filled in from reference TRBV13 and TRBJ1-2, reads AAGVIQSPRHLIKEKRETATLKCYPIPRHDTVYWYQQGPGQDPQFLISFYEKMQSDKGSIPDRFSAQQFSDYHSELNMSSLELGDSALYFCASSLGSGAYYGYTFGSGTRLTVV.

This clonotype was observed at least ten times. This chain links TRBV16 with TRBJ1-5; D is unresolved. The CDR3 totals 15 residues. The V gene lost 4 bases and the J gene lost 3 bases, with 13 bases spanning the gap. Looked up from germline, CDR1 is KGHSY and CDR2 is FQNENV. The DNA for the CDR3 is TGTGCCAGCAGCCGAGGGTTAAGTGACAATCAGCCCCAGCATTTT. Amino acids: CASSRGLSDNQPQHF. Supplemented by reference TRBV16 and TRBJ1-5, the full variable domain reads GEEVAQTPKHLVRGEGQKAKLYCAPIKGHSYVFWYQQVLKNEFKFLISFQNENVFDETGMPKERFSAKCLPNSPCSLEIQATKLEDSAVYFCASSRGLSDNQPQHFGDGTRLSIL.

V and J are TRBV5-1 and TRBJ2-4, with D tentatively TRBD1 or TRBD2 (7 bases each). The CDR3 runs 15 residues. V lost 1 base and J 8 bases, leaving 16 bases between the germline ends. Germline CDR1 reads SGHRS; CDR2 reads YFSETQ. The CDR3 protein is CASSLSQGGMDIQYF. CDR3 coding DNA: TGCGCCAGCAGCTTGAGTCAGGGGGGGATGGACATTCAGTACTTC. The full variable domain, its missing parts supplied by reference TRBV5-1 and TRBJ2-4, is KAGVTQTPRYLIKTRGQQVTLSCSPISGHRSVSWYQQTPGQGLQFLFEYFSETQRNKGNFPGRFSGRQFSNSRSEMNVSTLELGDSALYLCASSLSQGGMDIQYFGAGTRLSVL.

Only a few counts were recorded for this clonotype. The chain joins TRBV29-1 to TRBJ1-1, with 7 bases lining up with TRBD1. CDR3 length: 9 amino acids. The V gene's germline CDR1 is SQVTM and CDR2 ANQGSEA. The junction had 1 base not matched to a gene; V was cut back by 7 bases and J by 8 bases. CDR3 sequence: CSADREAFF. CDR3 coding DNA: TGCAGCGCGGACAGGGAAGCTTTCTTT.

The chain is built from TRBV11-2 and TRBJ2-3; D ambiguous. CDR1 SGHAT and CDR2 FQNNGV come from the germline V gene. The CDR3 is made up of 11 amino acids. Trimming cost V 5 bases and J 9 bases, with 9 bases left between them. The CDR3 loop reads CASSLVLTQYF. The CDR3 nucleotides read TGTGCCAGCAGCCTTGTATTAACGCAGTATTTT.

The chain links TRBV6-2 or TRBV6-3 to TRBJ2-3, with 8 bases matching TRBD2. Trimming took 0 bases from V and 4 from J; bases not matched to a gene: 6. This CDR3 spans 16 amino acids. Germline values: CDR1 MNHEY, CDR2 SVGEGT. CDR3 sequence: CASSYSGRGASDTQYF. In nucleotides, the CDR3 is TGTGCCAGCAGTTACTCTGGGCGGGGGGCGTCAGATACGCAGTATTTT.

The J gene is TRBJ1-6, the V gene TRBV5-6, with TRBD1 matching over 8 bases. V trimming: 0 bases; J trimming: 7 bases; junction bases outside the gene matches: 18. CDR3 length equals 20 residues. Germline loops: CDR1 SGHDT, CDR2 YYEEEE. The CDR3 region is CASSLGSGTGKSAKNSPLHF. CDR3 DNA sequence: TGTGCCAGCAGCTTGGGCTCCGGGACAGGAAAGTCGGCCAAAAATTCACCCCTCCACTTT.

The J gene is TRBJ2-3, the V gene TRBV12-3 or TRBV12-4; D unresolved. This CDR3 region has 13 residues. V was pared by 3 bases and J by 2 bases, with 6 bases between. This CDR3 reads CASSLGITDTQYF. CDR3 nucleotide sequence: TGTGCCAGCAGTTTGGGTATCACAGATACGCAGTATTTT.

This chain uses TRBV7-6 with TRBJ2-2; possibly TRBD1 or TRBD2 for D (5 bases each). Trimming took off 5 bases at V and 1 base at J, with 17 bases between the two ends. CDR1 and CDR2 (germline): SGHVS, FNYEAQ. The CDR3 runs 17 residues. CDR3 sequence reads: CASSARGFRGNTGELFF. As DNA, the CDR3 is TGTGCCAGCAGCGCCCGGGGCTTCCGTGGGAACACCGGGGAGCTGTTTTTT.

The rearrangement links TRBV5-4 to TRBJ2-5, with D perhaps TRBD1 (5 bases). V was trimmed by 3 bases and J by 5 bases, leaving 17 bases between them. CDR1 SGHNT and CDR2 YYREEE come from the germline V gene (reference sequence). CDR3 length equals 15 residues. Here the CDR3 DNA reads TGTGCCAGCAGCTCTCCTATGAAGGGGTCGGAGACCCAGTACTTC. Translation: CASSSPMKGSETQYF.

This clonotype was found many times. The rearrangement links TRBV7-2 to TRBJ2-3; D not certain. Germline lookup yields CDR1 SGHTA and CDR2 FQGNSA. V lost 2 bases and J 4 bases, leaving 13 bases between the germline ends. The CDR3 consists of 15 residues. CDR3 protein: CASSLNPPGADTQYF. CDR3 nucleotides: TGTGCCAGCAGCTTAAACCCCCCAGGCGCAGATACGCAGTATTTT. Full variable domain (outside the CDR3, taken from reference TRBV7-2 and TRBJ2-3): GAGVSQSPSNKVTEKGKDVELRCDPISGHTALYWYRQSLGQGLEFLIYFQGNSAPDKSGLPSDRFSAERTGGSVSTLTIQRTQQEDSAVYLCASSLNPPGADTQYFGPGTRLTVL.

This clonotype was seen many times. In DNA form, the CDR3 reads TGTGCCAGCAGTGCAGCCGGGAGTAACACTGAAGCTTTCTTT. This encodes CASSAAGSNTEAFF. The V gene is TRBV6-1, the J gene TRBJ1-1; D not certain. The CDR3 covers 14 residues. Deletions cut 4 bases from V and 2 bases from J, with 11 bases between. Germline CDR1 MNHNS, CDR2 SASEGT.

This clonotype appeared many times. The V and J genes are TRBV5-5 and TRBJ2-1, with 10 bases that match TRBD2. V shed 2 bases and J 4 bases; nucleotides not matched to a gene: 3. The V gene's germline CDR1 is SGHKS and CDR2 YYEKEE (reference sequence). CDR3 size: 15 residues. CDR3 sequence: CASSFVAGGYNEQFF. DNA for the CDR3: TGTGCCAGCAGCTTCGTAGCGGGGGGATACAATGAGCAGTTCTTC.

The V and J genes are TRBV5-4 and TRBJ1-2; D perhaps matches TRBD1 (6 bases). Trimming pared 4 bases from V and 0 bases from J, leaving 13 bases between. Germline values: CDR1 SGHNT, CDR2 YYREEE (reference sequence). The CDR3 is 15 amino acids. CDR3 sequence reads: CASSVTGLPNYGYTF. DNA of the CDR3: TGTGCCAGCAGCGTCACAGGGTTACCTAACTATGGCTACACCTTC.

This clonotype has a count of ten or more. The V call is TRBV20-1, the J call TRBJ1-4, with 10 positions matching TRBD1. V was pared by 5 bases and J by 7 bases, with 4 bases of the junction left unmatched. The CDR3 extends over 13 amino acids. CDR1 is DFQATT and CDR2 is SNEGSKA in the germline V gene (reference sequence). In DNA, the CDR3 is TGCAGTGCTCACCGGGACAGGGGTGAAAAACTGTTTTTT. This translates into CSAHRDRGEKLFF.

CDR3 loop: CASLAGAYEQYF. The CDR3 region has the DNA TGTGCCAGTCTAGCGGGGGCCTACGAGCAGTACTTC. The gene calls are TRBV6-1 and TRBJ2-7; TRBD2 agrees at 10 bases. CDR3 length: 12 amino acids. Germline CDR1 reads MNHNS; CDR2 reads SASEGT. Trimming removed 9 bases from V and 2 bases from J; junction bases left unmatched: 1.

On this clonotype: This could be a read error, since a much larger clone is one nucleotide away. The rearrangement links TRBV5-1 to TRBJ1-1; no definite D call. This CDR3 contains 13 residues. Germline V gene data show CDR1 as SGHRS and CDR2 as YFSETQ. Here the CDR3 reads CTSKENPNTEAFF. The CDR3 DNA follows: TGCACCAGCAAGGAGAACCCGAACACTGAAGCTTTCTTT.

The sample holds a few counts of this clonotype. The chain carries TRBV12-5 and TRBJ2-4; possibly TRBD1 for D (5 bases). V was shortened by 5 bases and J by 2 bases, with 10 bases between the two germline ends. This CDR3 contains 14 residues. Germline V gene lookup returns CDR1 LGHNT and CDR2 FRNRAP. The CDR3 loop is CASGQGSTKNIQYF. CDR3 sequence (DNA): TGTGCTAGTGGTCAGGGTTCTACCAAAAACATTCAGTACTTC.

The rearrangement joins TRBV10-2 to TRBJ2-3; 11 positions agree with TRBD2. Germline CDR1 reads WSHSY; CDR2 reads SAAADI. The CDR3 sequence is 17 residues long. V was pared by 2 bases and J by 4 bases, with 8 bases of the junction left unmatched. CDR3 nucleotides: TGCGCCAGCAGTGAGCTCACTAGCGGGGGCTTCCCAGATACGCAGTATTTT. It specifies CASSELTSGGFPDTQYF.

This clonotype was seen only a few times. The V gene is TRBV5-1, the J gene TRBJ1-1; unclear D gene. CDR3 length: 14 residues. Germline-derived CDR1 and CDR2 are SGHRS and YFSETQ. Between the trimmed V and J ends, which lost 4 bases and 5 bases, there was a span of 15 bases. The CDR3 DNA sequence: TGCGCCAGCAGCCATGGAGTTGGAGGAACTGAAGCTTTCTTT. Translation gives CASSHGVGGTEAFF.

The V gene is TRBV28, the J gene TRBJ2-7; 7 bases line up with TRBD1. Trimming at V came to 5 bases and at J to 5 bases, leaving 15 bases not matched to a gene. This CDR3 spans 16 amino acids. The germline CDR1 and CDR2 sequences are MDHEN and SYDVKM. Here the CDR3 DNA reads TGTGCCAGCAGTACAGTCGCAGGGGGAGATTTCAACGAGCAGTACGTC. As protein: CASSTVAGGDFNEQYV.

This clonotype was found a few times. The chain is built from TRBV12-3 or TRBV12-4 and TRBJ2-7; tentatively, D is TRBD2 (5 bases). This CDR3 has 16 residues. Trimming cost V 3 bases and J 0 bases, with 15 bases left between them. The CDR3: CASSFFPGKASYEQYF. CDR3 nucleotide sequence: TGTGCCAGCAGTTTTTTCCCGGGAAAGGCCTCCTACGAGCAGTACTTC.

This chain links TRBV10-3 with TRBJ1-5; TRBD1 matches 9 bases. The germline gives CDR1 ENHRY, CDR2 SYGVKD. The CDR3 is made up of 16 amino acids. Trimming at V came to 5 bases and at J to 1 base, leaving 6 bases not matched to a gene. The CDR3 loop reads CAISQQGARSNQPQHF. The CDR3 nucleotides read TGTGCCATCAGTCAACAGGGGGCGCGGAGCAATCAGCCCCAGCATTTT.

The chain joins TRBV7-2 to TRBJ2-7; 9 bases match TRBD2. V was clipped by 5 bases and J by 0 bases; unmatched bases: 2. Germline loops: CDR1 SGHTA, CDR2 FQGNSA. The CDR3 consists of 14 residues. In nucleotides, the CDR3 is TGTGCCAGCAGCGGTAGCGGGGGCTCCTACGAGCAGTACTTC. Protein product: CASSGSGGSYEQYF.

This rearrangement joins TRBV4-1 to TRBJ1-4; D remains ambiguous. Trimming stripped 1 base from V and 8 bases from J, with 17 bases between. The CDR3 consists of 16 residues. CDR1 MGHRA and CDR2 YSYEKL come from the germline V gene. CDR3 coding DNA: TGCGCCAGCAGCCAAGTAAACGGTCTCGGTGAGGAAAAACTGTTTTTT. Protein sequence: CASSQVNGLGEEKLFF.

This clonotype occurred a few times. J is TRBJ2-5 and V is TRBV5-8; TRBD2 agrees at 10 bases. The CDR3 has 16 amino acids. After removal of 6 bases from V and 1 base from J, the junction contained 9 bases not matched to a gene. Germline loops: CDR1 SGHTS, CDR2 YDEGEE. CDR3 sequence reads: CASNPHSGGIQETQYF. The CDR3 coding sequence is TGTGCCAGCAACCCCCATAGCGGGGGGATCCAAGAGACCCAGTACTTC.

The sample holds a few counts of this clonotype. The chain carries TRBV13 and TRBJ2-7; 8 positions match TRBD1. With V trimmed by 7 bases and J by 5 bases, 19 bases remained unmatched. The CDR3 runs to 17 residues. Germline lookup yields CDR1 PRHDT and CDR2 FYEKMQ (reference sequence). The CDR3 loop is CASNPGPGQGVRNEQYF. CDR3 in DNA: TGTGCCAGCAACCCAGGTCCTGGACAGGGAGTAAGAAACGAGCAGTACTTC.

This rearrangement joins TRBV6-1 to TRBJ1-5; possible D gene TRBD1, 5 bases. This CDR3 comprises 18 residues. V was cut by 6 bases and J by 0 bases, with 21 bases left in between. In germline, CDR1 is MNHNS, CDR2 SASEGT. For the CDR3, the DNA is TGTGCCAGCAGCCCGACTGCCAGATATGACAGTAGCAATCAGCCCCAGCATTTT. This encodes CASSPTARYDSSNQPQHF.

This clonotype has more than one count but fewer than ten. The chain joins TRBV4-1 to TRBJ2-5; D gene uncertain. Germline-derived CDR1 and CDR2 are MGHRA and YSYEKL. The V end lost 1 base, the J end lost 5 bases, and 14 bases lay between the germline ends. The CDR3 has 15 amino acids. The DNA for the CDR3 is TGCGCCAGCAGCCAAGTTTCACCGTCTAAGGAGACCCAGTACTTC. It specifies CASSQVSPSKETQYF.

In this sample, this clonotype turned up many times. This sequence joins TRBV10-3 and TRBJ1-1; D uncertain. Germline V gene lookup returns CDR1 ENHRY and CDR2 SYGVKD. V shed 4 bases and J shed 3 bases, with 6 bases lying between them. This CDR3 comprises 12 residues. This chain's CDR3 is CAISGEHTEAFF. The CDR3, as DNA: TGTGCCATCAGTGGGGAGCACACTGAAGCTTTCTTT.